Reported below is one T cell receptor beta chain. The target antigen is unknown. These data originate in a study of shared clonotypes between healthy human individuals. Study-wide context: Donors were a couple of women and three men aged 18 to 49. Regarding the study as a whole: Only blood was sampled; tissue repertoires likely differ.

Researchers reported that CD8 memory united CD45RO+ cells with CCR7-negative CD45RA+ TemRA cells. Profiling relied on immunoSEQ multiplex PCR, and the TCRdb table lists in-frame clones only, not all of them. The sample shows about 690,000 clones, 90% of them seen only once. The specimen sequenced was memory CD8+ T cells from PBMCs. Subset reported: CD45RO+ cells pooled with CCR7-negative TemRA cells. The TCR was taken from a man aged 18 to 35 in good health. Some clones in this sample may be carry-over from other donors' samples.

The CDR3 sequence is CASSFGVLGEQYF. The CDR3 coding sequence is TGTGCCAGCAGCTTTGGGGTCTTGGGTGAGCAGTACTTC. This chain connects TRBV7-3 to TRBJ2-7; D gene ambiguous. The CDR3 consists of 13 residues. Germline CDR1 is SGHTA and CDR2 is FQGTGA. Trimming removed 3 bases from V and 7 bases from J, with 13 bases in between.